These 7 T cell receptor beta chains were sequenced from one sample in a study of T cell repertoires in cytomegalovirus infection. A single record per CDR3 protein comes from TCRdb applying MiXCR to the reads. The profile shows fewer than 850,000 distinct CDR3 sequences, roughly 29% of them singletons. Their target antigens are unknown. The sequences come from cultured CD8+ T cells from PBMCs, collected from culture after CMV antigen stimulation. The receptors originated from a human donor in good health (CMV status not recorded). Some clones in this sample may be carry-over from other donors' samples.

The chain uses TRBV20-1 and TRBJ2-2, with no clear D. Trimming pared 0 bases from V and 1 base from J, leaving 12 bases between. The CDR3 loop spans 16 amino acids. The germline gives CDR1 DFQATT, CDR2 SNEGSKA (reference sequence). The DNA of the CDR3 is TGCAGTGCTAGAGATCGATGGCAGGTGAACACCGGGGAGCTGTTTTTT. Encoded protein: CSARDRWQVNTGELFF.

For the CDR3, the DNA is TGTGCCAGCAGTTTATCGGCAGCTTATGGCTACACCTTC. Amino acid sequence: CASSLSAAYGYTF. The genes are TRBV27 and TRBJ1-2; no reliable D call. Trimming shortened V by 0 bases and J by 5 bases, and 7 bases separated the two germline ends. The CDR3 totals 13 residues. Germline V gives CDR1 MNHEY, CDR2 SMNVEV (reference sequence).

This clonotype was counted ten times or more. The gene calls are TRBV12-3 or TRBV12-4 and TRBJ2-7; 7 positions agree with TRBD1. The CDR3 covers 12 residues. V lost 6 bases to trimming and J lost 3 bases; unmatched junction nucleotides: 2. CDR3 residues: CASSRDSYEQYF. As DNA, the CDR3 is TGTGCCAGCAGCCGGGACAGCTACGAGCAGTACTTC.

This chain uses TRBV2 with TRBJ2-3; 9 bases line up with TRBD2. V was clipped by 5 bases and J by 5 bases; unmatched bases: 11. Per germline, CDR1 SNHLY and CDR2 FYNNEI. This CDR3 has 16 amino acids. CDR3 region: CASSRTSVLQGDTQYF. CDR3 in DNA: TGTGCCAGCAGTAGGACTAGCGTTCTTCAGGGAGATACGCAGTATTTT.

This clonotype was seen repeatedly, ten times or more. The rearrangement joins TRBV27 to TRBJ1-2, with 8 nucleotides matching TRBD1. V dropped 2 bases and J dropped 5; count of bases not matched to a gene: 4. The CDR3 sequence is 14 residues long. Germline V gene sequence: CDR1 MNHEY, CDR2 SMNVEV (reference sequence). As DNA, the CDR3 is TGTGCCAGCAGTTTAGGACAGGGCATATATGGCTACACCTTC. Amino acids: CASSLGQGIYGYTF.

The V gene is TRBV10-3, the J gene TRBJ2-3, with D maybe TRBD1 (5 bases). V was trimmed by 2 bases and J by 2 bases, leaving 5 bases between them. Looked up from germline, CDR1 is ENHRY and CDR2 is SYGVKD. The CDR3 is 13 amino acids. The CDR3 sequence: CAISEGATDTQYF. The CDR3 nucleotides are TGTGCCATCAGTGAGGGGGCCACAGATACGCAGTATTTT.

This clonotype was counted only a few times. The V gene is TRBV5-1, the J gene TRBJ2-2; 9 bases match TRBD1. The CDR3 covers 16 residues. V gave up 2 bases and J gave up 7 bases; unmatched junction bases: 9. In germline, CDR1 is SGHRS, CDR2 YFSETQ. CDR3 sequence reads: CASSFLEDRGDGELFF. Written as DNA, the CDR3 is TGCGCCAGCAGCTTCCTTGAGGACAGGGGAGACGGGGAGCTGTTTTTT.